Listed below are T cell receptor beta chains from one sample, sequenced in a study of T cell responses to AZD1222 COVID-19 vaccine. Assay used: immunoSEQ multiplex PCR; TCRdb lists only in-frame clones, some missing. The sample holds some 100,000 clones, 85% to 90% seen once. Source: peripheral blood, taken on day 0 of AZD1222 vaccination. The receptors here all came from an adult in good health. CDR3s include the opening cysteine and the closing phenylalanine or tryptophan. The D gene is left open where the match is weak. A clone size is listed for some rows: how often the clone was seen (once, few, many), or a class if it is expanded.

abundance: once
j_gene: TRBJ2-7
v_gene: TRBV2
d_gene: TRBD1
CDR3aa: CASSETGFNEQYF
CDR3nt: TGTGCCAGCAGCGAGACAGGGTTCAACGAGCAGTACTTC

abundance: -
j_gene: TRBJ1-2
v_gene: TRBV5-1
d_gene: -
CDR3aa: CASSLSPGAARHTF
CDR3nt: TGCGCCAGCAGCTTGTCACCGGGGGCGGCTCGTCACACCTTC

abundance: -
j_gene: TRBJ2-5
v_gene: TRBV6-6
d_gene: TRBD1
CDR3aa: CASSWGTVPVQETQYF
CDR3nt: TGTGCCAGCAGCTGGGGGACAGTACCCGTACAAGAGACCCAGTACTTC

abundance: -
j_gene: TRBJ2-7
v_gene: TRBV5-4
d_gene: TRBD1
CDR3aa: CASSLGQALQYF
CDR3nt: TGTGCCAGCAGCCTCGGACAGGCCCTGCAGTACTTC

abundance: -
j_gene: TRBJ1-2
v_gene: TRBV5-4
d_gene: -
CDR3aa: CASSSWGLGGLNYGYTF
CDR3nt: TGTGCCAGCAGCTCCTGGGGGCTGGGGGGGCTTAACTATGGCTACACCTTC

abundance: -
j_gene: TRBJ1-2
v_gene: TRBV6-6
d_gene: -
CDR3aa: CASTMRDYGYTF
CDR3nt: TGTGCCAGCACCATGCGGGACTATGGCTACACCTTC

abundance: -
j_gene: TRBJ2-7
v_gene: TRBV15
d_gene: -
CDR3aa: CATSSPVAYEQYF
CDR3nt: TGTGCCACCAGCAGTCCAGTGGCCTACGAGCAGTACTTC

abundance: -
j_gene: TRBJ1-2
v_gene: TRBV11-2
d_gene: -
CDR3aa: CASSDQTVRVGGGYTF
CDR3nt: TGTGCCAGCAGCGACCAAACAGTTCGGGTTGGAGGTGGCTACACCTTC

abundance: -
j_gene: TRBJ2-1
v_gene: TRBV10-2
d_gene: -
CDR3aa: CASSRGNYNEQFF
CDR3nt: TGCGCCAGCAGCCGAGGGAACTACAATGAGCAGTTCTTC

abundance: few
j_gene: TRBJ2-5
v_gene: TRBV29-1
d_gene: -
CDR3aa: CSVGRGVDQETQYF
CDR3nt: TGCAGCGTTGGCAGGGGGGTAGACCAAGAGACCCAGTACTTC

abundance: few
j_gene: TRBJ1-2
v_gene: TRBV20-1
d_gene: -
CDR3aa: CSARRYYGYTF
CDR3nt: TGCAGTGCTAGACGGTACTATGGCTACACCTTC

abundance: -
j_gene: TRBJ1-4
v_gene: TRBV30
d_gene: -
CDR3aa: CAWSQPNNEKLFF
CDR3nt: TGTGCCTGGAGTCAGCCAAATAATGAAAAACTGTTTTTT

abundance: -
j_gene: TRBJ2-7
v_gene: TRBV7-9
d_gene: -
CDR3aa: CASSLDAMGRSYEQYF
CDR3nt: TGTGCCAGCAGCTTAGATGCTATGGGACGGTCCTACGAGCAGTACTTC

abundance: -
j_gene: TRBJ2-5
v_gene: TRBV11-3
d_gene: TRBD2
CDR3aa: CASSSGTSGGETQYF
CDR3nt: TGTGCCAGCAGTTCCGGGACTAGCGGGGGAGAGACCCAGTACTTC

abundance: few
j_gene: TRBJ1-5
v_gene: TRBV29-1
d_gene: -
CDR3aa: CSVGGKDQPQHF
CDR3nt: TGCAGCGTTGGAGGGAAGGATCAGCCCCAGCATTTT

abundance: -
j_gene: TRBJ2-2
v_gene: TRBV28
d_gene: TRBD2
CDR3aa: CASSLAGGPAGELFF
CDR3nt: TGTGCCAGCAGTTTAGCGGGAGGGCCTGCCGGGGAGCTGTTTTTT

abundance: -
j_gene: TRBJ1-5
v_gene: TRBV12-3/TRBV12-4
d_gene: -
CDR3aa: CASSFGNQPQHF
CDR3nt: TGTGCCAGCAGTTTCGGCAATCAGCCCCAGCATTTT

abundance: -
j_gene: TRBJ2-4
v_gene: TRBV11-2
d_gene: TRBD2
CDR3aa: CASSLSARGLHEQIQYF
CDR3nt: TGTGCCAGCAGCTTATCGGCCCGGGGACTACATGAACAGATTCAGTACTTC

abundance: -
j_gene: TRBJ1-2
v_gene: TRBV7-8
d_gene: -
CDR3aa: CASSLLPGVGYTF
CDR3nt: TGTGCCAGCAGCCTCCTCCCAGGAGTGGGCTACACCTTC

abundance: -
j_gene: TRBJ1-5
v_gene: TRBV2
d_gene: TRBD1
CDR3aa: CASSEGQGYQPQHF
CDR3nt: TGTGCCAGCAGTGAAGGACAGGGGTATCAGCCCCAGCATTTT

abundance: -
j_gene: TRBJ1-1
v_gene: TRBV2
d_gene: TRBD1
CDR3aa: CASTGGGPWAFF
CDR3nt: TGTGCCAGCACCGGAGGGGGCCCCTGGGCTTTCTTT

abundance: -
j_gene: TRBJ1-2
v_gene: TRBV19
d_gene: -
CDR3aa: CASSRGRGDYGYTF
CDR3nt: TGTGCCAGTAGTAGGGGAAGGGGGGACTATGGCTACACCTTC

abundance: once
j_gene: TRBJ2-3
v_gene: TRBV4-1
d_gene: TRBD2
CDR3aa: CASSQEATSGWPPDTQYF
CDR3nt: TGCGCCAGCAGCCAAGAGGCTACTAGCGGATGGCCCCCAGATACGCAGTATTTT

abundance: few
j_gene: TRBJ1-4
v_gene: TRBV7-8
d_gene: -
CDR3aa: CASSFDGRGDEKLFF
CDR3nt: TGTGCCAGCAGCTTCGACGGCAGGGGAGATGAAAAACTGTTTTTT

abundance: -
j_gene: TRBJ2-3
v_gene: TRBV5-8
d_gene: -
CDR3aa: CASSKDTQYF
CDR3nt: TGTGCCAGCAGCAAAGATACGCAGTATTTT

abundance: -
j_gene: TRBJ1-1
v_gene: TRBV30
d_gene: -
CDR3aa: CAWSRGALFGTEAFF
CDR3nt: TGTGCCTGGAGTAGGGGAGCACTGTTCGGCACTGAAGCTTTCTTT

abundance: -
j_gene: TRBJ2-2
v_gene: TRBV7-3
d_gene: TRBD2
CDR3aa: CASSQPTSGVAGELFF
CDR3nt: TGTGCCAGCAGCCAACCAACTAGCGGGGTGGCCGGGGAGCTGTTTTTT

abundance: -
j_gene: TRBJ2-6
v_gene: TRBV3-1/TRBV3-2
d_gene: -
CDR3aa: CASSQVAGGANVLTF
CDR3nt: TGTGCCAGCAGCCAAGTTGCGGGGGGGGCCAACGTCCTGACTTTC

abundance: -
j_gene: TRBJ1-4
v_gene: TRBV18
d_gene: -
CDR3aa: CASSPEGRVGKLFF
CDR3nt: TGTGCCAGCTCACCGGAAGGACGTGTAGGGAAACTGTTTTTT

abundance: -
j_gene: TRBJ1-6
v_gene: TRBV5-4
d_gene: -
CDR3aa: CASSLGQNPNSPLHF
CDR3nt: TGTGCCAGCAGCTTGGGACAGAATCCTAATTCACCCCTCCACTTT

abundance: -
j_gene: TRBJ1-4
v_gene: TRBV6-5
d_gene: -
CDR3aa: CASSQLRTQAEKLFF
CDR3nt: TGTGCCAGCAGTCAGTTACGGACGCAGGCTGAAAAACTGTTTTTT

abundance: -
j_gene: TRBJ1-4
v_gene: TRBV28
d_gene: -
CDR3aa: CASSLGIDVMMGLFF
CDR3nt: TGTGCCAGCAGTTTAGGCATTGACGTAATGATGGGACTGTTTTTT

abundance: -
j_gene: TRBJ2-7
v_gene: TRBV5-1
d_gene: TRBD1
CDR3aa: CASSLDRGMLHF
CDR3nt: TGCGCCAGCAGCTTGGACAGGGGGATGTTGCACTTC

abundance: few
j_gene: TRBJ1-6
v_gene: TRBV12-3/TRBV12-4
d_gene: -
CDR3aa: CASSLWGGTPLHF
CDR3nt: TGTGCCAGCAGTTTGTGGGGTGGGACACCCCTCCACTTT

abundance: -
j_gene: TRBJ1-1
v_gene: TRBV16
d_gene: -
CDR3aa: CASSQSPWMNTEAFF
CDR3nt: TGTGCCAGCAGCCAATCCCCTTGGATGAACACTGAAGCTTTCTTT

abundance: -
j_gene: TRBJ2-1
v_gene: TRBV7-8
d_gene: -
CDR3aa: CASSPGLNEQFF
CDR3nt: TGTGCCAGCAGCCCTGGACTCAATGAGCAGTTCTTC

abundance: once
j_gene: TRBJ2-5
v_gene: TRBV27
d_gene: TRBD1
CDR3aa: CASSSRTGLGTQYF
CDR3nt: TGTGCCAGCAGTTCCCGGACAGGGTTAGGCACCCAGTACTTC

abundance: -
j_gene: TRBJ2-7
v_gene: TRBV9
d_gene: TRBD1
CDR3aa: CASSVGTGISYEQYF
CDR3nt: TGTGCCAGCAGCGTTGGGACAGGGATCTCCTACGAGCAGTACTTC

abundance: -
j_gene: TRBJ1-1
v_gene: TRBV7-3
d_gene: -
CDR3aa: CASSLSRDQNTEAFF
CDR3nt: TGTGCCAGCAGCTTATCCCGGGACCAGAACACTGAAGCTTTCTTT

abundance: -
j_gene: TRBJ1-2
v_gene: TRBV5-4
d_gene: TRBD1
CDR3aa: CASSLGRTGVYGYTF
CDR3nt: TGTGCCAGCAGCTTGGGGCGGACAGGGGTATATGGCTACACCTTC

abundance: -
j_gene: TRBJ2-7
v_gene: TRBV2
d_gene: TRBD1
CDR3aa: CASRPDRGRNF
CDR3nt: TGTGCCAGCAGACCGGACAGGGGGCGAAACTTC

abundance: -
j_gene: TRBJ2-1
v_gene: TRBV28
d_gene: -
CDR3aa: CASSLGGYNEQFF
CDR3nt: TGTGCCAGCAGTTTAGGCGGCTACAATGAGCAGTTCTTC

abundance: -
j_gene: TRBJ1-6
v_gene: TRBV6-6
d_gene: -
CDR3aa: CASSYQGWGADSPLHF
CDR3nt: TGTGCCAGCAGTTATCAAGGTTGGGGGGCGGATTCACCCCTCCACTTT

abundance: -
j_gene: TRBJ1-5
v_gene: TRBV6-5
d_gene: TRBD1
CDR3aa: CASSPGQGRLQPQHF
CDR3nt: TGTGCCAGCAGTCCGGGACAGGGAAGGTTGCAGCCCCAGCATTTT

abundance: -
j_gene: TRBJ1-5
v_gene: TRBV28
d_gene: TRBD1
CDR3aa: CASSPQGEGSNQPQHF
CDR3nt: TGTGCCAGCAGCCCACAGGGGGAGGGTAGCAATCAGCCCCAGCATTTT

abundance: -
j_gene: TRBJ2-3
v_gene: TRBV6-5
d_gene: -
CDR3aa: CASWGLTDTQYF
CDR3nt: TGTGCCAGCTGGGGTTTGACAGATACGCAGTATTTT

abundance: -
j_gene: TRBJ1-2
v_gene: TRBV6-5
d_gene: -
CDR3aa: CASSYSRRRANYGYTF
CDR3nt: TGTGCCAGCAGTTACTCGAGACGCAGAGCTAACTATGGCTACACCTTC

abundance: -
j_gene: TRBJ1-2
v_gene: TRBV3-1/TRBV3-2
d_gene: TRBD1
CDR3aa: CASSRHEPGQGANGYTF
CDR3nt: TGTGCCAGCAGCCGACACGAACCGGGACAGGGGGCGAATGGCTACACCTTC

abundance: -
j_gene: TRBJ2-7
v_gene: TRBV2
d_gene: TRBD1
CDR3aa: CASGGDRVREQYF
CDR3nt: TGTGCCAGCGGGGGGGACAGGGTACGAGAGCAGTACTTC

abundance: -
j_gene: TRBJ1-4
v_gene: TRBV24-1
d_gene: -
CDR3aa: CATSDSTEGSEKLFF
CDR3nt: TGTGCCACCAGTGATTCGACGGAAGGTAGTGAAAAACTGTTTTTT

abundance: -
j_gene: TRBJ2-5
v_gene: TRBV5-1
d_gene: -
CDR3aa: CASSKTGSPRETQYF
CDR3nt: TGCGCCAGCAGCAAAACAGGATCCCCTCGGGAGACCCAGTACTTC

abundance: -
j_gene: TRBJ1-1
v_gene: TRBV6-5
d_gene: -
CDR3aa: CASGLSAEAFF
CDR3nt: TGTGCCAGCGGGTTAAGCGCTGAAGCTTTCTTT

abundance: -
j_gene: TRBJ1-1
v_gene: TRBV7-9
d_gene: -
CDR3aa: CASSLVRTEAFF
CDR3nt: TGTGCCAGCAGCTTAGTTAGGACTGAAGCTTTCTTT

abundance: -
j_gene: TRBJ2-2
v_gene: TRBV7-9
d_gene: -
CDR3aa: CASSLGGSSDTGELFF
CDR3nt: TGTGCCAGCAGCTTAGGTGGTAGTTCGGACACCGGGGAGCTGTTTTTT

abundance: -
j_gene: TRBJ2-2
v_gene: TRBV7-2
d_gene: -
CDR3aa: CASSFIRVPGELFF
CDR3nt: TGTGCCAGCAGCTTTATCAGGGTCCCCGGGGAGCTGTTTTTT

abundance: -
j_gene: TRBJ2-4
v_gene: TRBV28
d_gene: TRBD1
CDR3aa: CASSPGGRRALAKNIQYF
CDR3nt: TGTGCCAGCAGTCCAGGGGGACGCCGGGCTTTAGCCAAAAACATTCAGTACTTC

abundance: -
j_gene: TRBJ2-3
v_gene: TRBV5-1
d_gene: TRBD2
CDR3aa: CASSTRLARTDTQYF
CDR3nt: TGCGCCAGCAGCACACGACTAGCCCGCACAGATACGCAGTATTTT